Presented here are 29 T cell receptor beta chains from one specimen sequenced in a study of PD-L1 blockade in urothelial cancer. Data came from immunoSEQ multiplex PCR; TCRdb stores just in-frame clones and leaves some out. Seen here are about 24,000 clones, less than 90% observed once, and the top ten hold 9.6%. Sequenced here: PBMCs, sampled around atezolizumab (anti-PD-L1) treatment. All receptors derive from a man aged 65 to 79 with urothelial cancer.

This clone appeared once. CDR3 sequence (DNA): TGTGCCAGTAGCACTTCCGGGACAGGGTACGCCGGGGAGCTGTTTTTT. It translates to CASSTSGTGYAGELFF. V gene TRBV19 combines with J gene TRBJ2-2; 9 bases are a match to TRBD1. J lost 6 bases, V lost 6 bases, and 11 bases had no gene match. This CDR3 is built from 16 residues. Germline V gene data show CDR1 as LNHDA and CDR2 as SQIVND (reference sequence).

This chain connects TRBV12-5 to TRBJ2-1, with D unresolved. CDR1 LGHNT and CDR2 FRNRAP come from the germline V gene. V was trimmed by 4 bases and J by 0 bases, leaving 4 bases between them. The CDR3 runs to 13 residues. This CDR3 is CASGSGSYNEQFF. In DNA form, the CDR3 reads TGTGCTAGTGGTTCGGGCTCCTACAATGAGCAGTTCTTC. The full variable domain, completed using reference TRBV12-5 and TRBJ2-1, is DARVTQTPRHKVTEMGQEVTMRCQPILGHNTVFWYRQTMMQGLELLAYFRNRAPLDDSGMPKDRFSAEMPDATLATLKIQPSEPRDSAVYFCASGSGSYNEQFFGPGTRLTVL.

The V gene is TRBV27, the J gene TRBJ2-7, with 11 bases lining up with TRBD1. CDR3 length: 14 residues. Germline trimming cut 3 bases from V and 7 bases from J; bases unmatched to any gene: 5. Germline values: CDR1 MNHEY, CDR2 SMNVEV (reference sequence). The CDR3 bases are TGTGCCAGCAGTTTTTCGGACAGGGGGCGGGAGCAGTACTTC. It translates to CASSFSDRGREQYF.

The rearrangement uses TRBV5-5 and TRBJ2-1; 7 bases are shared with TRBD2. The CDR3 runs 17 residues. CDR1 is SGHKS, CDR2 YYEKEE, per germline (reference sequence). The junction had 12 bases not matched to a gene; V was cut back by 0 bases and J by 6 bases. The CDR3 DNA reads TGTGCCAGCAGCTTGGTGGGAGGGCATTTTTCGCCCAATGAGCAGTTCTTC. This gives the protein CASSLVGGHFSPNEQFF.

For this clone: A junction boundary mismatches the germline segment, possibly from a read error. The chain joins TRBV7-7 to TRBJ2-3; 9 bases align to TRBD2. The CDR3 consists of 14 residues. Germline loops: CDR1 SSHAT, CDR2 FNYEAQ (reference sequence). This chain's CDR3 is CASSLTSGGDTQYF. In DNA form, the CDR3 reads TGTGCTAGCAGCCTGACTAGCGGAGGAGATACGCAGTATTTT.

CDR3 nucleotides: TGTGCCAGCAGCTCTCAGACAGGGATCCGCTACAATGAGCAGTTCTTC. It specifies CASSSQTGIRYNEQFF. The V gene is TRBV7-8, the J gene TRBJ2-1, with 7 bases aligning to TRBD1. J was trimmed by 3 bases and V by 4 bases; bases with no gene match: 9. This CDR3 contains 16 residues. Looked up from germline, CDR1 is SGHVS and CDR2 is FQNEAQ.

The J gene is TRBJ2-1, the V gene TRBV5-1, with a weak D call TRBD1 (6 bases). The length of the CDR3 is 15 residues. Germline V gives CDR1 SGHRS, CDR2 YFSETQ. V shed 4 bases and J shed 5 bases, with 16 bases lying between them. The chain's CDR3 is CASSPGDGTDNEQFF. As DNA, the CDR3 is TGCGCCAGCAGCCCAGGGGACGGTACAGACAATGAGCAGTTCTTC.

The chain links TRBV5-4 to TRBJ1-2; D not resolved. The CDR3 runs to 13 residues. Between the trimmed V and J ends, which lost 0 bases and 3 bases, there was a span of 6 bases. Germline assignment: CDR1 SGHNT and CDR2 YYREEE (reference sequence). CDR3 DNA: TGTGCCAGCAGCTTGGAGGGAGACTATGGCTACACCTTC. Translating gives CASSLEGDYGYTF.

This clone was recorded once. CDR3 in amino acids: CASTSRGRTEAFF. The DNA of the CDR3 is TGTGCCAGCACTTCCAGGGGGCGTACTGAAGCTTTCTTT. The genes are TRBV6-5 and TRBJ1-1; TRBD1 matches 8 bases. In germline, CDR1 is MNHEY, CDR2 SVGAGI. The J segment lost 5 bases and the V segment lost 7 bases, leaving 6 bases of the junction unmatched. The CDR3 sequence is 13 residues long.

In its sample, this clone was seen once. The CDR3 bases are TGTGCCAGCAGCGCCATAAACGGACAGCTCTACGAGCAGTACTTC. The encoded protein is CASSAINGQLYEQYF. This chain links TRBV9 with TRBJ2-7, with D possibly matching TRBD1 (6 bases). The V end was cut by 3 bases, the J end by 3 bases, with 16 bases between. The germline V gene has CDR1 SGDLS and CDR2 YYNGEE. The CDR3 has 15 amino acids.

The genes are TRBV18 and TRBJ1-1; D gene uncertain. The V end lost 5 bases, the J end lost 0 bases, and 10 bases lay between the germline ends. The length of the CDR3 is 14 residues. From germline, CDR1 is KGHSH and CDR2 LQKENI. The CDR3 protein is CASSGQALNTEAFF. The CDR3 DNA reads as TGTGCCAGCTCAGGGCAGGCCTTGAACACTGAAGCTTTCTTT.

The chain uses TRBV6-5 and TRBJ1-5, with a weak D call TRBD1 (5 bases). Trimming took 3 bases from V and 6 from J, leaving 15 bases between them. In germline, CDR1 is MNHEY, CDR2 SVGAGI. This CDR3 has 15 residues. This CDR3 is CASSYSGLGGQPQHF. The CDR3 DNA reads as TGTGCCAGCAGTTATTCAGGGCTAGGTGGTCAGCCCCAGCATTTT.

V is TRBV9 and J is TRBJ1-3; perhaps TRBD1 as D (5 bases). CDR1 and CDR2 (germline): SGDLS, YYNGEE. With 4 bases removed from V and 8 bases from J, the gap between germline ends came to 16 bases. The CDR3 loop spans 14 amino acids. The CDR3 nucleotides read TGTGCCAGCAGCCCGCGGGCCGGGGGGGACACCATATATTTT. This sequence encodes CASSPRAGGDTIYF.

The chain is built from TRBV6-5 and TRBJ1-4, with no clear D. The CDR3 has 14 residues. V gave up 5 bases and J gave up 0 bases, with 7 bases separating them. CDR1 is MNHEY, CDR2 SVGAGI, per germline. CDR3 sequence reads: CASSRQPTNEKLFF. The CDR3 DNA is TGTGCCAGCAGTCGACAACCAACTAATGAAAAACTGTTTTTT.

The CDR3 spells CASRPVGEEEKLFF. The CDR3 nucleotides are TGTGCCAGCCGACCCGTGGGGGAGGAGGAAAAACTGTTTTTT. This chain links TRBV19 with TRBJ1-4, with D possibly TRBD1 on 5 matching bases. Germline-derived CDR1 and CDR2 are LNHDA and SQIVND (reference sequence). V shed 9 bases and J shed 8 bases, with 19 bases lying between them. The CDR3 length is 14 residues.

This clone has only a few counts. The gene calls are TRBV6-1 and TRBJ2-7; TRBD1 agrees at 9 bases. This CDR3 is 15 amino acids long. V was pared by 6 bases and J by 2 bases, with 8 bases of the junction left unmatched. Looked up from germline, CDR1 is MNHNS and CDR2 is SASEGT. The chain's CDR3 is CASSPTGTGPYEQYF. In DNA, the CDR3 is TGTGCCAGCAGCCCCACCGGGACAGGGCCCTACGAGCAGTACTTC.

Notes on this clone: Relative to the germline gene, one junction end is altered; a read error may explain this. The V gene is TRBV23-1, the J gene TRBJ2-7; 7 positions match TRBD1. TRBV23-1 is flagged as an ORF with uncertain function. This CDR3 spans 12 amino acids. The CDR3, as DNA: TGCGCCAGCAGTCGCACGTCCGGGACAGAGAGTTTC. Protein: CASSRTSGTESF.

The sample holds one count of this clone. The CDR3 nucleotides are TGCAGCGCTCTCACGGGGGGCAGCTATGGCTACACCTTC. Translation gives CSALTGGSYGYTF. This sequence joins TRBV29-1 and TRBJ1-2; a possible D gene is TRBD1 (6 bases). The CDR3 contains 13 residues. V was clipped by 7 bases and J by 4 bases, with 16 bases between them. Per the germline V gene, CDR1 is SQVTM and CDR2 is ANQGSEA. Using reference TRBV29-1 and TRBJ1-2 for the parts outside the CDR3, the full variable domain is SAVISQKPSRDICQRGTSLTIQCQVDSQVTMMFWYRQQPGQSLTLIATANQGSEATYESGFVIDKFPISRPNLTFSTLTVSNMSPEDSSIYLCSALTGGSYGYTFGSGTRLTVV.

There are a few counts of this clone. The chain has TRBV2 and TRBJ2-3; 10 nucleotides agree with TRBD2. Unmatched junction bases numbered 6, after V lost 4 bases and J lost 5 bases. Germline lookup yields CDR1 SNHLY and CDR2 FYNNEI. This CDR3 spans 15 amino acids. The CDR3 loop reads CASSALAGILDTQYF. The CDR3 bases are TGTGCCAGCAGTGCACTAGCGGGAATCTTAGATACGCAGTATTTT. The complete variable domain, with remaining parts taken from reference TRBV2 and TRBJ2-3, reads EPEVTQTPSHQVTQMGQEVILRCVPISNHLYFYWYRQILGQKVEFLVSFYNNEISEKSEIFDDQFSVERPDGSNFTLKIRSTKLEDSAMYFCASSALAGILDTQYFGPGTRLTVL.

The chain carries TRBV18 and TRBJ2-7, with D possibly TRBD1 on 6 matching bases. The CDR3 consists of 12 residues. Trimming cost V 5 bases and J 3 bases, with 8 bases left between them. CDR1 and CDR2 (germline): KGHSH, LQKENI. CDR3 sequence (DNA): TGTGCCAGCTCAGACAGGTACTACGAGCAGTACTTC. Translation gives CASSDRYYEQYF.

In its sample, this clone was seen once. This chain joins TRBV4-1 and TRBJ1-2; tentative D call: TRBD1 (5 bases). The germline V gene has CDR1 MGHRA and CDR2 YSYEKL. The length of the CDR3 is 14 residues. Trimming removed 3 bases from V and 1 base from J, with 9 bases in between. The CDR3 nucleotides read TGCGCCAGCAGCCAGAACAGGTTTAACTATGGCTACACCTTC. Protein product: CASSQNRFNYGYTF.

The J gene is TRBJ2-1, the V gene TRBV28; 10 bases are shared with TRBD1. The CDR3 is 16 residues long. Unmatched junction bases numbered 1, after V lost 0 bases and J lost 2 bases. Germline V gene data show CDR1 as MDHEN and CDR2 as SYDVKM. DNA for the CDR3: TGTGCCAGCAGTTTATGGGGACAGGGGCCCTACAATGAGCAGTTCTTC. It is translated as CASSLWGQGPYNEQFF.

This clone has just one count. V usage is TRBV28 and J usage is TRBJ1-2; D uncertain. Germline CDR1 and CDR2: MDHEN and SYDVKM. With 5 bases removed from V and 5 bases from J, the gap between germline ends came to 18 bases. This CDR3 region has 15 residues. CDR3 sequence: CASSLPLPGRYGYTF. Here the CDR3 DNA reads TGTGCCAGCAGTCTCCCCCTTCCAGGTCGTTATGGCTACACCTTC.

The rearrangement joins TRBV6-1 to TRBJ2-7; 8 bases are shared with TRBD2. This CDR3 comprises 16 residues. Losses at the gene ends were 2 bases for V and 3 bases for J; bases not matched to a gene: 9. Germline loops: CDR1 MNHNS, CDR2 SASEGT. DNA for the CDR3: TGTGCCAGCAGTGAACGTCCAGCGGGAGTGCTCTACGAGCAGTACTTC. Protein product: CASSERPAGVLYEQYF.

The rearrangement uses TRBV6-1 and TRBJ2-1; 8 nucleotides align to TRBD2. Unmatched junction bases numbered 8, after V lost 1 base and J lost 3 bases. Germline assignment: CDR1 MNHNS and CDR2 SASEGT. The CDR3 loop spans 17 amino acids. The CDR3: CASSEDQRESVYNEQFF. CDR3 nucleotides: TGTGCCAGCAGTGAAGATCAGCGGGAGTCGGTCTACAATGAGCAGTTCTTC.

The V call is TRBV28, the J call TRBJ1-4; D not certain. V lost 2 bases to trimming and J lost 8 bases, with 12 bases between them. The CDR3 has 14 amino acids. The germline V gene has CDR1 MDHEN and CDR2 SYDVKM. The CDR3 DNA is TGTGCCAGCAGTTTAGGCCAAAGAGGGGAAAAACTGTTTTTT. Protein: CASSLGQRGEKLFF.

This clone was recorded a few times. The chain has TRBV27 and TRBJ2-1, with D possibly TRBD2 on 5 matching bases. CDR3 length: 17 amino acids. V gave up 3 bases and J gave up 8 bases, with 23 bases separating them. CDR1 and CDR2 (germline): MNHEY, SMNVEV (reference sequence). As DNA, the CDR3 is TGTGCCAGCAGTTTGCCGCTCCGGGAATACCGCCTGGATGAGCAGTTCTTC. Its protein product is CASSLPLREYRLDEQFF.

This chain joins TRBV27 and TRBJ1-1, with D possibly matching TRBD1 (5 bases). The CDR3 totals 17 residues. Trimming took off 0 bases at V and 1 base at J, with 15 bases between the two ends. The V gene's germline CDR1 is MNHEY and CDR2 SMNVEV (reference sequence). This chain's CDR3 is CASSLSPGMTSNTEAFF. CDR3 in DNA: TGTGCCAGCAGTTTATCTCCAGGGATGACCTCGAACACTGAAGCTTTCTTT.

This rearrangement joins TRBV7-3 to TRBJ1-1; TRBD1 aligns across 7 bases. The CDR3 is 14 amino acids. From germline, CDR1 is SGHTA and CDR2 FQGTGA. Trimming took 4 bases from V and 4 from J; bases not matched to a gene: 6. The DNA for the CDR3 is TGTGCCAGCAGCTCCACAGGGGTGGGCACTGAAGCTTTCTTT. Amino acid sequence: CASSSTGVGTEAFF.